These T cell receptor beta chains were read from a single sample in a study of blood T cell repertoires in COVID-19. Only in-frame clones appear in the TCRdb table, and some are missing; sequencing was by immunoSEQ multiplex PCR. The data contain approximately 190,000 clones, approximately 83% of them seen just once; the ten biggest clones take up 7.5%. Sequenced material: PBMCs or T cells enriched from blood (not recorded which). The receptor set was obtained from a man aged 35 to 55 who had recovered from COVID-19. Each CDR3 is given with its conserved first and last residue. The order of the fields is D gene, J gene, clone size, V gene, CDR3 protein, CDR3 DNA. A D gene is named only where the DNA matches it firmly. A row's size may be missing; if present it is once, few, many or a size class.

- | TRBJ2-3 | - | TRBV27 | CASSPGLGTATQYF | TGTGCCAGCAGTCCGGGACTGGGCACAGCTACGCAGTATTTT
- | TRBJ1-5 | - | TRBV18 | CASSSGRELYQPQHF | TGTGCCAGCTCAAGTGGACGGGAGCTTTATCAGCCCCAGCATTTT
TRBD2 | TRBJ2-7 | - | TRBV7-2 | CASSLLPFSGGGDEQYF | TGTGCCAGCAGCCTACTTCCGTTTAGCGGGGGAGGGGACGAGCAGTACTTC
- | TRBJ2-6 | few | TRBV4-1 | CASSPTPPQDVLTF | TGCGCCAGCAGCCCTACCCCCCCACAGGACGTCCTGACTTTC
TRBD1 | TRBJ2-2 | - | TRBV30 | CAWSVRTGRTGELFF | TGTGCCTGGAGTGTTCGGACAGGGCGGACCGGGGAGCTGTTTTTT
TRBD1 | TRBJ1-1 | - | TRBV14 | CASSHPFGTGNTEAFF | TGTGCCAGCAGCCACCCCTTCGGGACAGGGAACACTGAAGCTTTCTTT
TRBD1 | TRBJ1-1 | - | TRBV5-1 | CASSQGAGGRNTEAFF | TGCGCCAGCAGCCAGGGGGCAGGGGGAAGGAACACTGAAGCTTTCTTT
- | TRBJ1-6 | - | TRBV30 | CAWTVGARSPLHF | TGTGCCTGGACGGTGGGGGCTCGGTCACCCCTCCACTTT
TRBD1 | TRBJ1-2 | - | TRBV30 | CAWSRQGSYGYTF | TGTGCCTGGAGTCGACAGGGCAGCTATGGCTACACCTTC
- | TRBJ1-1 | - | TRBV3-1/TRBV3-2 | CASSLESGGGTEAFF | TGTGCCAGCAGCCTCGAATCGGGGGGCGGTACTGAAGCTTTCTTT
TRBD2 | TRBJ2-7 | - | TRBV10-3 | CAITSREATSSYEQYF | TGTGCCATCACCTCACGGGAGGCCACTAGCTCCTACGAGCAGTACTTC
- | TRBJ1-1 | - | TRBV7-2 | CASSSGGSFTTEAFF | TGTGCCAGCAGCTCGGGGGGGTCGTTTACCACTGAAGCTTTCTTT
- | TRBJ1-6 | - | TRBV19 | CASSIYGSSYNSPLHF | TGTGCCAGTAGTATATACGGGAGCTCCTATAATTCACCCCTCCACTTT
- | TRBJ2-1 | - | TRBV30 | CAWSVTGLGNEQFF | TGTGCCTGGAGTGTAACAGGGTTGGGGAATGAGCAGTTCTTC
TRBD1 | TRBJ2-2 | - | TRBV2 | CASKQGTNTGELFF | TGTGCCAGCAAACAGGGGACGAACACCGGGGAGCTGTTTTTT
TRBD1 | TRBJ1-2 | - | TRBV6-4 | CASRPDPGQYYGYTF | TGTGCCAGCAGGCCCGACCCGGGACAGTACTATGGCTACACCTTC
TRBD1 | TRBJ1-5 | few | TRBV4-1 | CASSPHRGQGQPQHF | TGCGCCAGCAGCCCCCACAGGGGGCAGGGTCAGCCCCAGCATTTT
- | TRBJ1-3 | - | TRBV2 | CASSSDRNPGNTIYF | TGTGCCAGCAGCTCCGACAGGAATCCTGGAAACACCATATATTTT
- | TRBJ1-2 | - | TRBV27 | CASSSLTTGGGYTF | TGTGCCAGCAGTTCCCTAACGACAGGCGGGGGCTACACCTTC
- | TRBJ1-1 | - | TRBV2 | CASSLGHLMITEAFF | TGTGCCAGCAGTTTGGGACATTTAATGATCACTGAAGCTTTCTTT
- | TRBJ1-4 | - | TRBV7-8 | CASSLGRSGATNEKLFF | TGTGCCAGCAGCTTAGGGCGCTCGGGGGCAACTAATGAAAAACTGTTTTTT
- | TRBJ2-3 | - | TRBV30 | CAWDLRGDTQYF | TGTGCCTGGGATCTACGGGGAGATACGCAGTATTTT
TRBD1 | TRBJ1-2 | - | TRBV2 | CASLEDRLEGYTF | TGTGCCAGCCTAGAGGACAGGCTCGAGGGCTACACCTTC
TRBD1 | TRBJ1-2 | - | TRBV5-8 | CASSWTGNYGYTF | TGTGCCAGCAGCTGGACAGGGAACTATGGCTACACCTTC
- | TRBJ2-3 | - | TRBV29-1 | CSVEEGLNTDTQYF | TGCAGCGTTGAGGAGGGACTGAACACAGATACGCAGTATTTT
TRBD2 | TRBJ2-1 | - | TRBV6-5 | CASSWTSGGNNEQFF | TGTGCCAGCAGTTGGACTAGCGGGGGGAACAATGAGCAGTTCTTC
- | TRBJ1-4 | - | TRBV3-1/TRBV3-2 | CASETRGNEKLFF | TGTGCCAGCGAAACCCGGGGGAATGAAAAACTGTTTTTT
- | TRBJ1-1 | - | TRBV29-1 | CSVEANSEAFF | TGCAGCGTTGAAGCTAACAGTGAAGCTTTCTTT
TRBD1 | TRBJ1-6 | - | TRBV2 | CASRGQGSLNSPLHF | TGTGCCAGCAGGGGACAGGGATCCCTTAATTCACCCCTCCACTTT
TRBD1 | TRBJ1-2 | few | TRBV18 | CASSRDRSYGYTF | TGTGCCAGCTCCCGGGACAGAAGCTATGGCTACACCTTC
- | TRBJ1-1 | - | TRBV27 | CASSFGVEGVNTEAFF | TGTGCCAGCAGTTTCGGGGTGGAGGGAGTGAACACTGAAGCTTTCTTT
- | TRBJ2-1 | - | TRBV5-1 | CASMGGAGDSYNEQFF | TGCGCCAGCATGGGGGGGGCCGGGGACTCCTACAATGAGCAGTTCTTC
TRBD1 | TRBJ2-5 | - | TRBV6-5 | CASRHHRGKETQYF | TGTGCCAGCAGACACCACAGGGGCAAAGAGACCCAGTACTTC
TRBD1 | TRBJ2-1 | - | TRBV27 | CASSLDRVANEQFF | TGTGCCAGCAGTTTAGACAGGGTAGCCAATGAGCAGTTCTTC
TRBD1 | TRBJ2-1 | - | TRBV28 | CASSLWGTGSSYNEQFF | TGTGCCAGCAGTTTATGGGGGACAGGGAGCTCCTACAATGAGCAGTTCTTC
- | TRBJ1-2 | - | TRBV5-6 | CASSPSSYGYTF | TGTGCCAGCAGCCCGTCCAGCTATGGCTACACCTTC
TRBD1 | TRBJ1-3 | few | TRBV7-2 | CASSWSGTGWNTIYF | TGTGCCAGCAGCTGGTCCGGGACAGGGTGGAACACCATATATTTT
TRBD1 | TRBJ1-2 | - | TRBV4-1 | CASSQVGPLTGGRGYTF | TGCGCCAGCAGCCAAGTGGGACCTTTGACAGGGGGACGCGGCTACACCTTC
TRBD1 | TRBJ2-1 | - | TRBV9 | CASSVAAGTGGENEQFF | TGTGCCAGCAGCGTAGCGGCTGGGACAGGGGGGGAAAATGAGCAGTTCTTC
- | TRBJ1-1 | - | TRBV24-1 | CATSDPGTEAFF | TGTGCCACCAGTGATCCCGGCACTGAAGCTTTCTTT
- | TRBJ1-1 | - | TRBV7-8 | CASSLGAGTEAFF | TGTGCCAGCAGCTTAGGGGCGGGGACTGAAGCTTTCTTT
- | TRBJ1-4 | few | TRBV2 | CASVSQATNEKLFF | TGTGCCAGCGTGTCCCAGGCAACTAATGAAAAACTGTTTTTT
- | TRBJ1-6 | - | TRBV10-2 | CASSDAEHRINSPLHF | TGCGCCAGCAGCGACGCCGAACACAGAATTAATTCACCCCTCCACTTT
- | TRBJ1-2 | - | TRBV2 | CASREPFRAVGYGYTF | TGTGCCAGCAGGGAGCCGTTCAGGGCCGTAGGCTATGGCTACACCTTC
- | TRBJ2-3 | few | TRBV11-2 | CATARGLTPDTQYF | TGTGCCACTGCCCGCGGACTTACCCCAGATACGCAGTATTTT
- | TRBJ1-4 | - | TRBV30 | CAWQGKESYEKLFF | TGTGCCTGGCAGGGGAAGGAGAGTTATGAAAAACTGTTTTTT
- | TRBJ1-1 | - | TRBV7-9 | CASSWGSGGTEAFF | TGTGCCAGCAGCTGGGGGTCGGGGGGCACTGAAGCTTTCTTT
TRBD1 | TRBJ1-2 | few | TRBV7-2 | CASSPRGTGGISGYTF | TGTGCCAGCAGCCCTAGGGGGACAGGGGGTATAAGCGGCTACACCTTC